A single sample is the source of the 29 T cell receptor beta chains below, sequenced in a study of response to subunit inactivated influenza vaccine. TCRdb used MiXCR to reprocess the RT-PCR reads, holding one entry per CDR3 protein. The top ten hold over 25% of the sample, which has 150,000 to 200,000 distinct CDR3 sequences, approximately 12% seen once. A further study also used this sample, focusing on T cells expressing NK-cell markers. According to that study: Libraries used 5'RACE template switching adding universal primer site and UMIs.

Sequencing used CD8+ T cells sorted from PBMCs, obtained 11 to 12 days after vaccination. The receptors derive from a man aged 45-65 years who received an inactivated influenza vaccine.

Note on this clonotype: One end of the junction does not line up with germline, which may come from a read error. V usage is TRBV28 and J usage is TRBJ2-3, with 8 bases lining up with TRBD1. CDR3 length: 14 amino acids. Germline V lookup: CDR1 MDHEN, CDR2 SYDVKM. The CDR3 spells CATNSGQAPDTHYF. CDR3 nucleotide sequence: TGTGCCACTAACTCGGGACAGGCCCCAGATACGCACTATTTT.

This clonotype was observed many times. The rearrangement uses TRBV28 and TRBJ2-1, with TRBD2 matching 9 bases. Losses at the gene ends were 3 bases for V and 3 bases for J; bases not matched to a gene: 18. Looked up from germline, CDR1 is MDHEN and CDR2 is SYDVKM. CDR3 size: 20 residues. The CDR3 DNA follows: TGTGCCAGCAGTTTGGAGGCGCCAGCGGGGGGCCGTTGGGTCTACAATGAGCAGTTCTTC. Translating gives CASSLEAPAGGRWVYNEQFF.

This CDR3 reads CASSQDDASWGHRGEAFF. The CDR3 nucleotides are TGCGCCAGCAGCCAAGACGATGCGTCCTGGGGCCACCGTGGTGAAGCTTTCTTT. This chain links TRBV4-3 with TRBJ1-1, with D possibly being TRBD1 (5 bases). Germline CDR1 reads LGHNA; CDR2 reads YSLEER. Trimming removed 0 bases at V and 7 bases at J, with 24 bases between. The CDR3 has 18 residues.

This chain uses TRBV10-3 with TRBJ2-5; no firm D call. The CDR3 runs 14 residues. Looked up from germline, CDR1 is ENHRY and CDR2 is SYGVKD. Trimming cost V 0 bases and J 5 bases, with 10 bases left between them. The CDR3 protein is CAISESVGIETQYF. CDR3 coding DNA: TGTGCCATCAGTGAGTCAGTAGGGATTGAGACCCAGTACTTC.

V is TRBV5-1 and J is TRBJ2-7, with 7 nucleotides matching TRBD2. The junction had 7 bases not matched to a gene; V was cut back by 4 bases and J by 3 bases. Germline lookup yields CDR1 SGHRS and CDR2 YFSETQ. The CDR3 runs to 14 residues. The CDR3 sequence is CASSLGGMDYEQYF. In DNA form, the CDR3 reads TGCGCCAGCAGCCTCGGGGGGATGGACTACGAGCAGTACTTC.

This clonotype occurred a few times. The chain is built from TRBV10-3 and TRBJ2-3; unclear D gene. V was pared by 3 bases and J by 2 bases, with 18 bases between. Per the germline V gene, CDR1 is ENHRY and CDR2 is SYGVKD. This CDR3 region has 17 residues. This CDR3 reads CAISEFGGELYTDTQYF. In DNA form, the CDR3 reads TGTGCCATCAGTGAATTCGGTGGTGAACTATACACAGATACGCAGTATTTT.

This clonotype was counted many times. V usage is TRBV7-6 and J usage is TRBJ2-3, with 8 bases identical to TRBD2. The CDR3 has 18 residues. Trimming removed 4 bases from V and 3 bases from J; junction bases left unmatched: 15. Looked up from germline, CDR1 is SGHVS and CDR2 is FNYEAQ. The CDR3 DNA is TGTGCCAGCAGCTCCCCGGTAAAAGCGGGAGAGGTGACAGATACGCAGTATTTT. Protein product: CASSSPVKAGEVTDTQYF.

This clonotype came up a few times. This chain joins TRBV12-3 or TRBV12-4 and TRBJ2-7; TRBD1 matches 10 bases. The CDR3 sequence is 16 residues long. V lost 5 bases and J lost 5; bases outside the gene matches: 12. CDR3 residues: CASSPRTGGGGNEQYF. CDR3 in DNA: TGTGCCAGCAGTCCCCGGACAGGGGGAGGAGGGAACGAGCAGTACTTC.

Comment on this clonotype: An end of the junction does not agree with germline; a read error may underlie this. The V gene is TRBV25-1, the J gene TRBJ2-2, with 8 bases aligning to TRBD2. The CDR3 is 16 residues long. CDR1 and CDR2 (germline): MGHDK, SYGVNS. The DNA for the CDR3 is TGTGCCAGCAGTGAATACGGACTAGCATCCACCGCGGAGCTGTTTTTT. Protein product: CASSEYGLASTAELFF.

The CDR3 nucleotides read TGTGCCAGCAGCAAGCTCCAGGAGGGCGGGTACAATGAGCAGTTCTTC. This encodes CASSKLQEGGYNEQFF. The chain couples TRBV7-6 to TRBJ2-1; possible D gene TRBD2, 6 bases. Trimming cost V 5 bases and J 4 bases, with 18 bases left between them. Germline V gives CDR1 SGHVS, CDR2 FNYEAQ. The CDR3 length is 16 residues.

The chain has TRBV4-3 and TRBJ2-7; TRBD1 matches 9 bases. The CDR3 runs to 15 residues. CDR1 and CDR2 from the germline V gene are LGHNA and YSLEER. V dropped 4 bases and J dropped 1; count of bases not matched to a gene: 5. The CDR3 DNA reads as TGCGCCAGCAGCCCCCATGGGACAGGGTCCTACGAGCAGTACTTC. It translates to CASSPHGTGSYEQYF.

This chain joins TRBV4-3 and TRBJ2-7; 7 bases map to TRBD2. The CDR3 totals 18 residues. V was pared by 0 bases and J by 2 bases, with 13 bases of the junction left unmatched. The V gene's germline CDR1 is LGHNA and CDR2 YSLEER. Here the CDR3 reads CASSQDNASGGFPYEQYF. The DNA for the CDR3 is TGCGCCAGCAGCCAAGATAATGCTAGCGGTGGGTTTCCCTACGAGCAGTACTTC.

This clonotype was observed a few times. The rearrangement joins TRBV29-1 to TRBJ2-3; 13 bases align to TRBD2. Germline CDR1 and CDR2: SQVTM and ANQGSEA. The CDR3 runs 15 residues. With V trimmed by 2 bases and J by 4 bases, 3 bases remained unmatched. The CDR3 nucleotides read TGCAGCGTTGAAAGGACTAGCGGGGGCTCAGATACGCAGTATTTT. This codes for CSVERTSGGSDTQYF.

This clonotype was recorded a few times. The V call is TRBV29-1, the J call TRBJ2-7; possibly TRBD1 or TRBD2 for D (7 bases each). The V end lost 7 bases, the J end lost 2 bases, and 15 bases lay between the germline ends. CDR1 is SQVTM, CDR2 ANQGSEA, per germline. The length of the CDR3 is 13 residues. CDR3 sequence reads: CSAGRDRTYEQYF. The CDR3 bases are TGCAGCGCGGGGAGGGACAGAACCTACGAGCAGTACTTC.

This clonotype showed up just once. The V and J genes are TRBV7-6 and TRBJ2-3; TRBD1 aligns across 7 bases. The CDR3 length is 16 residues. The V segment lost 5 bases and the J segment 1 base; nucleotides outside the gene matches: 9. The germline V gene encodes CDR1 SGHVS and CDR2 FNYEAQ. The CDR3 loop is CASSPFKGQGTDTQYF. In DNA form, the CDR3 reads TGTGCCAGCAGCCCTTTTAAAGGACAGGGCACAGATACGCAGTATTTT. Complete variable domain (other parts from reference TRBV7-6 and TRBJ2-3): GAGVSQSPRYKVTKRGQDVALRCDPISGHVSLYWYRQALGQGPEFLTYFNYEAQQDKSGLPNDRFSAERPEGSISTLTIQRTEQRDSAMYRCASSPFKGQGTDTQYFGPGTRLTVL.

V gene TRBV28 combines with J gene TRBJ2-5, with D tentatively TRBD1 or TRBD2 (5 bases each). With 6 bases removed from V and 2 bases from J, the gap between germline ends came to 19 bases. CDR3 length: 16 residues. CDR1 and CDR2 from the germline V gene are MDHEN and SYDVKM. The CDR3 DNA reads as TGTGCCAGCAGCCCACGGTGGGGACGGACACAAGAGACCCAGTACTTC. Protein: CASSPRWGRTQETQYF.

This clonotype was counted only a few times. V is TRBV29-1 and J is TRBJ2-1; TRBD2 might be the D (5 bases). The CDR3 extends over 14 amino acids. The germline V and J ends were trimmed by 6 bases and 3 bases, with 15 bases remaining between them. Germline V gene sequence: CDR1 SQVTM, CDR2 ANQGSEA. CDR3 sequence reads: CSVKGVGGYNEQFF. The CDR3 nucleotides are TGCAGCGTCAAGGGAGTTGGTGGCTACAATGAGCAGTTCTTC.

This clonotype was observed a few times. V gene TRBV4-1 combines with J gene TRBJ1-3; unclear D gene. CDR3 size: 13 residues. V dropped 1 base and J dropped 8 bases, with 9 bases sitting between them. The V gene's germline CDR1 is MGHRA and CDR2 YSYEKL. The CDR3 DNA is TGCGCCAGCAGCCAAGTGGTTGAGGACACCATATATTTT. Translation: CASSQVVEDTIYF.

The rearrangement joins TRBV5-6 to TRBJ1-4; D remains unclear. CDR3 length: 16 residues. Trimming took off 3 bases at V and 3 bases at J, with 15 bases between the two ends. Looked up from germline, CDR1 is SGHDT and CDR2 is YYEEEE. CDR3 nucleotides: TGTGCCAGCAGCTGGTGGACGTTGGAAGCTAATGAAAAACTGTTTTTT. This gives the protein CASSWWTLEANEKLFF.

The J gene is TRBJ2-1, the V gene TRBV4-2, with D unresolved. This CDR3 is built from 14 residues. The V and J ends lost 3 bases and 6 bases respectively, with 12 bases between them. The germline V gene has CDR1 LGHNA and CDR2 YNFKEQ. The CDR3: CASSHPTPTNEQFF. CDR3 DNA: TGTGCCAGCAGCCATCCTACCCCGACCAATGAGCAGTTCTTC.

The chain is built from TRBV15 and TRBJ2-1; D is unresolved. This CDR3 spans 16 amino acids. The V end lost 0 bases, the J end lost 7 bases, and 16 bases lay between the germline ends. Germline loops: CDR1 LNHNV, CDR2 YYDKDF (reference sequence). The CDR3 is CATSRDGQATSNEQFF. The CDR3 coding sequence is TGTGCCACCAGCAGAGATGGGCAGGCCACCTCTAATGAGCAGTTCTTC.

The table lists this clonotype with a few counts. This chain connects TRBV10-3 to TRBJ2-3; no clear D gene. Trimming left V 2 bases short and J 1 base short, with 13 bases between. The CDR3 consists of 16 residues. The germline gives CDR1 ENHRY, CDR2 SYGVKD. This chain's CDR3 is CAISEALDLRTDTQYF. The CDR3 DNA follows: TGTGCCATCAGTGAGGCATTAGATCTCCGCACAGATACGCAGTATTTT.

This clonotype was detected a few times. V is TRBV12-3 or TRBV12-4 and J is TRBJ2-5, with D possibly matching TRBD2 (6 bases). Trimming cost V 6 bases and J 3 bases, with 14 bases left between them. The CDR3 covers 14 residues. CDR3 DNA sequence: TGTGCCAGCAGCCTTAGCGGAGGCAAAGAGACCCAGTACTTC. Protein product: CASSLSGGKETQYF.

This clonotype was seen repeatedly, ten times or more. CDR3: CASSYSGTSGEQFF. The CDR3 DNA is TGCGCCAGCAGCTACTCCGGGACTTCGGGTGAGCAGTTCTTC. The chain recombines TRBV5-1 with TRBJ2-1; TRBD2 might be the D (6 bases). Trimming pared 3 bases from V and 9 bases from J, leaving 16 bases between. CDR1 and CDR2 from the germline V gene are SGHRS and YFSETQ. The CDR3 runs to 14 residues.

This clonotype appeared a few times. The V gene is TRBV6-1, the J gene TRBJ2-6; TRBD2 agrees at 9 bases. Germline loops: CDR1 MNHNS, CDR2 SASEGT. The J segment lost 1 base and the V segment lost 6 bases, leaving 7 bases of the junction unmatched. The CDR3 spans 17 residues. The CDR3 DNA sequence: TGTGCCAGCAGCTCGGGACTAGCCTGGTCTGGGGCCAACGTCCTGACTTTC. Its translation is CASSSGLAWSGANVLTF.

This clonotype was seen only a few times. The CDR3 DNA reads TGCAGCGTCCGTACAGGGGGCTTTGGTGAAAAACTGTTTTTT. It specifies CSVRTGGFGEKLFF. The chain uses TRBV29-1 and TRBJ1-4, with 9 bases aligning to TRBD1. J gave up 7 bases and V 6 bases, and 9 bases lay outside the gene matches. Germline lookup yields CDR1 SQVTM and CDR2 ANQGSEA. The CDR3 is 14 residues long.

This clonotype was detected only a few times. V is TRBV27 and J is TRBJ2-6; no definite D call. The CDR3 is 13 residues long. V shed 3 bases and J shed 5 bases, with 5 bases lying between them. In germline, CDR1 is MNHEY, CDR2 SMNVEV (reference sequence). CDR3 bases: TGTGCCAGCAGTTTCGGCTGGGCCAACGTCCTGACTTTC. It specifies CASSFGWANVLTF.

The chain couples TRBV6-2 or TRBV6-3 to TRBJ2-7; a weak D match, TRBD1 (6 bases). There are 15 residues in the CDR3. Germline V lookup: CDR1 MNHEY, CDR2 SVGEGT. The germline V and J ends were trimmed by 0 bases and 2 bases, with 11 bases remaining between them. CDR3 region: CASSYSTGLAYEQYF. CDR3 nucleotide sequence: TGTGCCAGCAGTTACTCGACAGGTCTAGCCTACGAGCAGTACTTC.

This sequence joins TRBV7-8 and TRBJ1-1; D ambiguous. This CDR3 has 13 residues. From germline, CDR1 is SGHVS and CDR2 FQNEAQ. Trimming stripped 5 bases from V and 8 bases from J, with 15 bases between. The CDR3 spells CASSPGLLTEAFF. The CDR3 DNA reads TGTGCCAGCAGCCCCGGGCTGCTCACCGAAGCTTTCTTT.